This T cell receptor beta chain was sequenced for a study of T cell changes during pregnancy in multiple sclerosis (dated by TCRdb to between 2018 and 2021). Some background on the complete study: Changes in the T cell repertoire over the course of pregnancy were examined in this study in women with multiple sclerosis.

Library generation was performed with the immunoSEQ multiplex PCR assay. TCRdb mirrors the immuneACCESS table, restricted to in-frame sequences. Some clones are absent from its copies; in checked studies, under half trace to an unresolved V gene, and the reason for the others is unknown. Here the sample has 30,000 or so clones; 90% occur a single time. The top ten constitute around 0.4% of the sample. After removal of 5 bases from V and 6 bases from J, the junction retains 7 bases not matched to a gene. For CDR1 and CDR2, the germline V gene lists SGHTA and FQGNSA. Counted from cysteine to phenylalanine, this CDR3 has 15 amino acids. The only DNA kept is the CDR3, 45 bases in frame from the first base. Notes on this clone: There is no known antigen for this receptor. Per-base qualities were not stored, and no clone one base away is much larger.

Recombination joined TRBV7-2 with TRBJ2-1, with 10 central nucleotides matching TRBD2. The sequences come from CD4+ T cells from peripheral blood mononuclear cells, collected in the second trimester of pregnancy. This TCR derives from a female donor in good health, enrolled as a control in a pregnancy study. In nucleotide form, the sequence is TGTGCCAGCAGCCCGAGCGGGGGGGCCTCCAATGAGCAGTTCTTC. Translated, it gives CASSPSGGASNEQFF. Extended through the reference TRBV7-2 and TRBJ2-1 proteins, this CDR3 yields the full variable domain: GAGVSQSPSNKVTEKGKDVELRCDPISGHTALYWYRQSLGQGLEFLIYFQGNSAPDKSGLPSDRFSAERTGGSVSTLTIQRTQQEDSAVYLCASSPSGGASNEQFFGPGTRLTVL.